This T cell receptor (beta chain) was retrieved from a study of cytomegalovirus exposure and HLA in healthy donors. Study information: The early release's HLA-typed donors yielded 78 million or so unique TCRs. Around 77% of some 390 genotyped donors fell in the Caucasian-associated ancestry cluster. General study points: Within an earlier analysis, most TCR beta V segments proved productive either about 87% or about 30% of the time.

The PCR made use of 60 Vbeta and 13 Jbeta primers. Study processing details: Unique TCR beta chains numbered approximately 80 million in a later analysis, with around 10 million shared. The method was immunoSEQ multiplex PCR; TCRdb's version includes in-frame clones alone and lacks a portion of them. From that table come the V and J calls and clone size; the DNA was used to work out D and trimming. The sample yields 150,000 to 180,000 clones, approximately 72% seen once. The CDR3 is 16 residues long. V was clipped by 5 bases and J by 2 bases; unmatched bases: 8. Germline-derived CDR1 and CDR2 are MDHEN and SYDVKM. With respect to this clone: Its antigen is unidentified.

Sequencing input: PBMCs. This sequence originates from a man between 18 and 35 years old in good health and CMV-seronegative. The gene calls are TRBV28 and TRBJ1-4; 7 bases match TRBD1. CDR3: CASSRQGVITNEKLFF. CDR3 nucleotides: TGTGCCAGCAGTAGACAGGGCGTCATCACTAATGAAAAACTGTTTTTT.